This T cell receptor (beta chain) is drawn from a study of blood T cell repertoires in COVID-19. Study summary: COVID-19 samples collected from the United States, Italy and Spain covered acute and convalescent phases. The cDNA or gDNA used as material had been derived from T cells, B-cell-depleted T cells, or PBMCs.

Per the original methods: Quantification of nucleated cells was approximated via reference gene primer amplification. The protocol was immunoSEQ multiplex PCR, while the TCRdb copy is restricted to in-frame clones and leaves out a portion. The DNA was the basis for D and trimming; V, J and clone size are from that table. The sample lists about 100,000 clones, about 77% occurring once. The CDR3 covers 16 residues. V was cut by 4 bases and J by 8 bases, with 20 bases left in between. Germline V lookup: CDR1 LGHNT, CDR2 FRNRAP. This clone was recorded a few times. The rearrangement joins TRBV12-5 to TRBJ1-4; no reliable D call. Sequenced input: peripheral blood. The receptor comes from a man aged 70-80 years with active or convalescent COVID-19. The CDR3 nucleotides read TGTGCTAGTGGTTCGTGGCAGGCCTCGAGTGGGGAAAAACTGTTTTTT. This sequence encodes CASGSWQASSGEKLFF.